Shown below are 20 T cell receptor beta chains from a single sample sequenced in a study of glioma-infiltrating T cells. Amplification of TCR alpha and beta CDR3 regions from RNA used iRepertoire nested multiplex PCR. Via MiXCR, TCRdb re-called the multiplex PCR reads, giving one row per CDR3 protein. The table includes approximately 120,000 distinct CDR3 sequences, approximately 26% detected once. The sequenced sample was glioma tissue, nonneoplastic brain tissue, or PBMCs (not recorded which). Receptor source: a human donor with low-grade glioma or glioblastoma, undergoing nonglioma brain surgery, or in good health (not recorded which).

This clonotype came up many times. The CDR3 loop reads CSAKDPPTEAFF. CDR3 DNA: TGCAGTGCCAAGGACCCCCCTACTGAAGCTTTCTTT. The chain recombines TRBV20-1 with TRBJ1-1; no clear D gene. Trimming took 6 bases from V and 5 from J, leaving 13 bases between them. The CDR3 is made up of 12 amino acids. Germline-derived CDR1 and CDR2 are DFQATT and SNEGSKA (reference sequence).

To note about this clonotype: It is likely a read error, because the conserved phenylalanine at the end of the CDR3 is missing. This chain joins TRBV20-1 and TRBJ2-7, with D perhaps matching TRBD1 or TRBD2 (5 bases each). Germline V CDR1 and CDR2: DFQATT, SNEGSKA (reference sequence). V dropped 7 bases and J dropped 2 bases, with 21 bases sitting between them. The CDR3 is made up of 15 amino acids. CDR3 sequence: CSGPPAGTDTYEQYS. The CDR3 nucleotides read TGCAGTGGCCCTCCCGCCGGGACGGATACCTACGAGCAGTACTCC.

This clonotype was detected many times. The chain is built from TRBV7-2 and TRBJ2-3; D is ambiguous. Germline CDR1 is SGHTA and CDR2 is FQGNSA. V lost 7 bases to trimming and J lost 3 bases, with 17 bases between them. The CDR3 runs 15 residues. The CDR3 DNA sequence: TGTGCCAGCACCACCTGGACGATCCCGACAGATACGCAGTATTTT. This sequence encodes CASTTWTIPTDTQYF.

This clonotype was seen ten or more times. The V gene is TRBV7-2, the J gene TRBJ2-5; weak D call: TRBD1 (6 bases). Trimming removed 3 bases from V and 4 bases from J, with 12 bases in between. CDR1 is SGHTA, CDR2 FQGNSA, per germline. The CDR3 spans 14 residues. The CDR3 nucleotides read TGTGCCAGCAGCTTGGTGACAGGTGGAGAGACCCAGTACTTC. Translating gives CASSLVTGGETQYF.

The rearrangement links TRBV6-2 or TRBV6-3 to TRBJ1-2; no definite D call. V lost 5 bases and J lost 8, with 12 bases in between. The CDR3 is 12 residues long. Looked up from germline, CDR1 is MNHEY and CDR2 is SVGEGT. CDR3 DNA sequence: TGTGCCAGCAGTCCCCCACTAGCGGGCTACACCTTC. This translates into CASSPPLAGYTF.

This clonotype was counted many times. The CDR3: CASSFRSHNEQFF. CDR3 in DNA: TGTGCCAGCAGCTTTAGGTCCCACAATGAGCAGTTCTTC. The chain recombines TRBV11-2 with TRBJ2-1, with no clear D. Germline CDR1 and CDR2: SGHAT and FQNNGV. CDR3 size: 13 residues. V shed 3 bases and J shed 5 bases, with 8 bases lying between them.

Ten or more counts support this clonotype. This chain uses TRBV20-1 with TRBJ1-5; tentatively, D is TRBD1 (5 bases). This CDR3 spans 14 amino acids. The germline V gene has CDR1 DFQATT and CDR2 SNEGSKA (reference sequence). Between the trimmed V and J ends, which lost 3 bases and 6 bases, there was a span of 15 bases. CDR3: CSARPRQIGQPQHF. CDR3 nucleotides: TGCAGTGCTAGGCCCAGACAGATTGGTCAGCCCCAGCATTTT.

This clonotype occurred many times. The gene calls are TRBV4-3 and TRBJ2-5; D may be TRBD1 or TRBD2 (6 bases each). The CDR3 spans 15 residues. Looked up from germline, CDR1 is LGHNA and CDR2 is YSLEER. The V end was cut by 4 bases, the J end by 2 bases, with 14 bases between. The CDR3 spells CASSRVGGLQETQYF. CDR3 bases: TGCGCCAGCAGCCGAGTCGGGGGCTTGCAAGAGACCCAGTACTTC.

This clonotype was detected ten times or more. The chain carries TRBV20-1 and TRBJ2-1, with 8 bases aligning to TRBD2. CDR3 length equals 16 residues. V lost 0 bases and J lost 5; bases outside the gene matches: 9. Germline CDR1 reads DFQATT; CDR2 reads SNEGSKA (reference sequence). In DNA, the CDR3 is TGCAGTGCTAGAGATCGAGCGGGACTAGTTAACAATGAGCAGTTCTTC. It is translated as CSARDRAGLVNNEQFF.

This clonotype was seen a handful of times. The chain couples TRBV29-1 to TRBJ2-5; the D is unclear. Trimming shortened V by 6 bases and J by 5 bases, and 10 bases separated the two germline ends. Per germline, CDR1 SQVTM and CDR2 ANQGSEA. There are 11 residues in the CDR3. The CDR3 nucleotides read TGCAGCGTGTTCGAAGTCGAGACCCAGTACTTC. This codes for CSVFEVETQYF.

This clonotype was recorded at least ten times. The chain combines TRBV6-2 or TRBV6-3 with TRBJ2-3; D is unresolved. With 10 bases removed from V and 1 base from J, the gap between germline ends came to 12 bases. The CDR3 is 13 amino acids. The germline V gene encodes CDR1 MNHEY and CDR2 SVGEGT. The CDR3 coding sequence is TGTGCCACCGAATATCGTCGCACAGATACGCAGTATTTT. This gives the protein CATEYRRTDTQYF.

This clonotype was seen ten or more times. J is TRBJ1-1 and V is TRBV7-2; 7 bases are a match to TRBD1. Germline V gene sequence: CDR1 SGHTA, CDR2 FQGNSA. The CDR3 runs 15 residues. Trimming removed 2 bases from V and 3 bases from J; junction bases left unmatched: 6. As DNA, the CDR3 is TGTGCCAGCAGCTTAACTAGCAGGGGGGACACTGAAGCTTTCTTT. The encoded protein is CASSLTSRGDTEAFF.

This clonotype was detected ten times or more. CDR3 nucleotides: TGTGCCAGCAGCTCCCAGGGATCGTCCTACAATGAGCAGTTCTTC. Residues: CASSSQGSSYNEQFF. The chain carries TRBV7-2 and TRBJ2-1; weak D call: TRBD1 (5 bases). The length of the CDR3 is 15 residues. Germline V gene sequence: CDR1 SGHTA, CDR2 FQGNSA. V gave up 4 bases and J gave up 1 base, with 11 bases separating them.

This clonotype was counted between two and nine times. The J gene is TRBJ2-5, the V gene TRBV7-3; D gene ambiguous. The CDR3 sequence is 13 residues long. Germline-derived CDR1 and CDR2 are SGHTA and FQGTGA. Trimming shortened V by 5 bases and J by 5 bases, and 12 bases separated the two germline ends. CDR3 nucleotide sequence: TGTGCCAGCAGCCCCGCACCCCGGGAGACCCAGTACTTC. Encoded protein: CASSPAPRETQYF. Full variable domain (rest looked up from reference TRBV7-3 and TRBJ2-5): GAGVSQTPSNKVTEKGKYVELRCDPISGHTALYWYRQSLGQGPEFLIYFQGTGAADDSGLPNDRFFAVRPEGSVSTLKIQRTERGDSAVYLCASSPAPRETQYFGPGTRLLVL.

This clonotype was seen a handful of times. The chain joins TRBV7-9 to TRBJ1-4; D gene ambiguous. This CDR3 is built from 17 residues. Between the trimmed V and J ends, which lost 4 bases and 7 bases, there was a span of 22 bases. Germline V CDR1 and CDR2: SEHNR, FQNEAQ (reference sequence). DNA of the CDR3: TGTGCCAGCAGCTCTCTGCCCCTCCGGTCGGGCGGTGAAAAACTGTTTTTT. It yields the protein CASSSLPLRSGGEKLFF.

Notes on this clonotype: A much larger clone differs from this one at a single base, so this may be a read error. This chain joins TRBV4-1 and TRBJ2-7; the D call may be TRBD1 or TRBD2 (5 bases each). Germline V gene lookup returns CDR1 MGHRA and CDR2 YSYEKL. This CDR3 is built from 14 residues. CDR3 sequence: CASSPGPLSYEQNF. The CDR3 DNA reads as TGCGCCAGCAGTCCGGGACCACTCTCCTACGAGCAGAACTTC.

With respect to this clonotype: A much larger clone differs from this one at a single base, so this may be a read error. V and J are TRBV2 and TRBJ1-2, with D unclear. The V end was cut by 6 bases, the J end by 4 bases, with 15 bases between. Germline V gives CDR1 SNHLY, CDR2 FYNNEI. The CDR3 contains 14 residues. CDR3 coding DNA: TGTGCCAGCAGGGGCACGGGTAGAGGCTATGGCTACACCTTC. Its protein product is CASRGTGRGYGYTF.

This clonotype has ten or more counts. The gene calls are TRBV10-3 and TRBJ2-3; D is unclear. With 3 bases removed from V and 6 bases from J, the gap between germline ends came to 4 bases. Germline CDR1 and CDR2: ENHRY and SYGVKD. This CDR3 is 11 amino acids long. The CDR3 protein is CAISERDTQYF. The CDR3 nucleotides read TGTGCCATCAGTGAAAGGGATACGCAGTATTTT.

The genes are TRBV4-1 and TRBJ2-7, with a possible D match to TRBD2 (6 bases). Looked up from germline, CDR1 is MGHRA and CDR2 is YSYEKL. V was trimmed by 1 base and J by 6 bases, leaving 10 bases between them. The length of the CDR3 is 13 residues. In DNA form, the CDR3 reads TGCGCCAGCAGCCAAGCCGTGGAGGGCGAGCAGTACTTC. Protein product: CASSQAVEGEQYF.

This clonotype was detected ten times or more. The chain employs TRBV6-6 and TRBJ1-5; D call uncertain. Germline-derived CDR1 and CDR2 are MNHNY and SVGAGI (reference sequence). Trimming took off 1 base at V and 1 base at J, with 8 bases between the two ends. The CDR3 contains 15 residues. Written as DNA, the CDR3 is TGTGCCAGCAGTTACTTGGCGGCCAGCAATCAGCCCCAGCATTTT. It encodes CASSYLAASNQPQHF.